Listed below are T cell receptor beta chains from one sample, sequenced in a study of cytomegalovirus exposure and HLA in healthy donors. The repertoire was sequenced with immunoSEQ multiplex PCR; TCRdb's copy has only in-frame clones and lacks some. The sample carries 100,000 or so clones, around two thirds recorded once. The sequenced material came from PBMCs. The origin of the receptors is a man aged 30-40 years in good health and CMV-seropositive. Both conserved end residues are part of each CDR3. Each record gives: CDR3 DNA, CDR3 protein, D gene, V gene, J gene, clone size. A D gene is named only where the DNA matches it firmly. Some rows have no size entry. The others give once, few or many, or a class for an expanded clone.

CDR3 DNA: TGTGCCAGCAGTGACTTAAGGGGGACAGATGGCAATGAGCAGTTCTTC; CDR3 protein: CASSDLRGTDGNEQFF; D gene: TRBD1; V gene: TRBV2; J gene: TRBJ2-1; clone size: -
CDR3 DNA: TGTGCAAGTCGCACAAAGGGGGAAACTCGGGACAGGAAAAACTACGAGCAGTACTTC; CDR3 protein: CASRTKGETRDRKNYEQYF; D gene: -; V gene: TRBV12-2; J gene: TRBJ2-7; clone size: once
CDR3 DNA: TGCGCCAGCAGCTTGGATCGTATAGCGGCTTTCTTT; CDR3 protein: CASSLDRIAAFF; D gene: -; V gene: TRBV5-1; J gene: TRBJ1-1; clone size: few
CDR3 DNA: TGTGCCAGCAGTTTAGATGCAGGCCTGAACACTGAAGCTTTCTTT; CDR3 protein: CASSLDAGLNTEAFF; D gene: -; V gene: TRBV27; J gene: TRBJ1-1; clone size: -
CDR3 DNA: TGCGCCAGCAGCCCCACGGCTGGGGGCAACACTGAAGCTTTCTTT; CDR3 protein: CASSPTAGGNTEAFF; D gene: -; V gene: TRBV5-1; J gene: TRBJ1-1; clone size: -
CDR3 DNA: TGCGCCAGCAGCTTGGTATCCCGGGGGGGCCTCCTTCCCGGGGAGCTGTTTTTT; CDR3 protein: CASSLVSRGGLLPGELFF; D gene: TRBD2; V gene: TRBV5-1; J gene: TRBJ2-2; clone size: -
CDR3 DNA: TGTGCCAGCAGTTACGGAGATCGGCAGTACTTC; CDR3 protein: CASSYGDRQYF; D gene: -; V gene: TRBV6-6; J gene: TRBJ2-5; clone size: -
CDR3 DNA: TGTGCCAGCCATCAGGACACAGATACGCAGTATTTT; CDR3 protein: CASHQDTDTQYF; D gene: -; V gene: TRBV18; J gene: TRBJ2-3; clone size: -
CDR3 DNA: TGTGCCAGCAGCTTCGGGGGGGGGAATTCACCCCTCCACTTT; CDR3 protein: CASSFGGGNSPLHF; D gene: -; V gene: TRBV5-4; J gene: TRBJ1-6; clone size: -
CDR3 DNA: TGCGCCAGCAGTGACGACAGGTCGGATGAAAAACTGTTTTTT; CDR3 protein: CASSDDRSDEKLFF; D gene: -; V gene: TRBV5-1; J gene: TRBJ1-4; clone size: -
CDR3 DNA: TGTGCCAGCAGCCGACCCGGGGTTGGAGATACGCAGTATTTT; CDR3 protein: CASSRPGVGDTQYF; D gene: -; V gene: TRBV7-2; J gene: TRBJ2-3; clone size: -
CDR3 DNA: TGCGCCAGCAGCGTAGGGGGTACGACTAATGAAAAACTGTTTTTT; CDR3 protein: CASSVGGTTNEKLFF; D gene: -; V gene: TRBV5-1; J gene: TRBJ1-4; clone size: -
CDR3 DNA: TGTGCCAGCAGTTACAATAGACACCACAATCAGCCCCAGCATTTT; CDR3 protein: CASSYNRHHNQPQHF; D gene: -; V gene: TRBV6-6; J gene: TRBJ1-5; clone size: -
CDR3 DNA: TGTGCCAGCAGTCAAATACAGGGGGCGATTGAAAAACTGTTTTTT; CDR3 protein: CASSQIQGAIEKLFF; D gene: TRBD1; V gene: TRBV6-1; J gene: TRBJ1-4; clone size: -
CDR3 DNA: TGTGCCAGCAGCCGGGGGAACCCAAGTGAAAAACTGTTTTTT; CDR3 protein: CASSRGNPSEKLFF; D gene: -; V gene: TRBV7-9; J gene: TRBJ1-4; clone size: once
CDR3 DNA: TGTGCCAGCAGCCCCTGGGAAGGGGGATTGGGTGAAGCTTTCTTT; CDR3 protein: CASSPWEGGLGEAFF; D gene: -; V gene: TRBV7-2; J gene: TRBJ1-1; clone size: -
CDR3 DNA: TGCGCCAGTTCATATCTGGGAGCAGATACGCAGTATTTT; CDR3 protein: CASSYLGADTQYF; D gene: -; V gene: TRBV4-1; J gene: TRBJ2-3; clone size: -
CDR3 DNA: TGTGCCAGCAGCCCCACCGGGACTAGCGGATACAATGAGCAGTTCTTC; CDR3 protein: CASSPTGTSGYNEQFF; D gene: TRBD2; V gene: TRBV9; J gene: TRBJ2-1; clone size: -
CDR3 DNA: TGCAGCGTCCGACAGGGGGGGACTGAAAAACTGTTTTTT; CDR3 protein: CSVRQGGTEKLFF; D gene: TRBD1; V gene: TRBV29-1; J gene: TRBJ1-4; clone size: -
CDR3 DNA: TGCGCCAGCAGCAAAGAAGGTACAGGCACAGATACGCAGTATTTT; CDR3 protein: CASSKEGTGTDTQYF; D gene: -; V gene: TRBV5-1; J gene: TRBJ2-3; clone size: -
CDR3 DNA: TGTGCCAGTAGTGCCTCTAGCGGGGGGAGTCTCAATGAGCAGTTCTTC; CDR3 protein: CASSASSGGSLNEQFF; D gene: TRBD2; V gene: TRBV19; J gene: TRBJ2-1; clone size: -
CDR3 DNA: TGTGCCAGCAGCTTAGGGACTAGCGGTATCAATGAGCAGTTCTTC; CDR3 protein: CASSLGTSGINEQFF; D gene: TRBD2; V gene: TRBV7-6; J gene: TRBJ2-1; clone size: -
CDR3 DNA: TGTGCCAGCAGCTCTAAACTAGCGGGGGAGTTCACAGATACGCAGTATTTT; CDR3 protein: CASSSKLAGEFTDTQYF; D gene: TRBD2; V gene: TRBV7-3; J gene: TRBJ2-3; clone size: few
CDR3 DNA: TGTGCCAGCAGCCCCATACAGGGGGCGGGGGGGGAGCTGTTTTTT; CDR3 protein: CASSPIQGAGGELFF; D gene: TRBD1; V gene: TRBV7-6; J gene: TRBJ2-2; clone size: few
CDR3 DNA: TGCAGCGCCGGGTCCGGGGTTGAAGCTTTCTTT; CDR3 protein: CSAGSGVEAFF; D gene: -; V gene: TRBV29-1; J gene: TRBJ1-1; clone size: -
CDR3 DNA: TGTGCCAGCAGCTTCACAGGGATCGGCCCTTTGAGCACTGAAGCTTTCTTT; CDR3 protein: CASSFTGIGPLSTEAFF; D gene: -; V gene: TRBV13; J gene: TRBJ1-1; clone size: -
CDR3 DNA: TGCGCCAGCAGCTTGTCGGAGTTCGGCACCATATATTTT; CDR3 protein: CASSLSEFGTIYF; D gene: -; V gene: TRBV5-1; J gene: TRBJ1-3; clone size: -
CDR3 DNA: TGTGCCAGTATCGACAGGAATAATGAAAAACTGTTTTTT; CDR3 protein: CASIDRNNEKLFF; D gene: -; V gene: TRBV19; J gene: TRBJ1-4; clone size: -
CDR3 DNA: TGTGCCAGCAGCTTGCCTCTAGCGGGGGGACAAGAGACCCAGTACTTC; CDR3 protein: CASSLPLAGGQETQYF; D gene: TRBD2; V gene: TRBV5-6; J gene: TRBJ2-5; clone size: once
CDR3 DNA: TGTGCCATCCCACTTTTCTCTAGCACAGATACGCAGTATTTT; CDR3 protein: CAIPLFSSTDTQYF; D gene: -; V gene: TRBV7-9; J gene: TRBJ2-3; clone size: -
CDR3 DNA: TGTGCCAGCAGTGATTGGACAGGGGGCACGGGAAAACTGTTTTTT; CDR3 protein: CASSDWTGGTGKLFF; D gene: TRBD1; V gene: TRBV2; J gene: TRBJ1-4; clone size: few
CDR3 DNA: TGTGCCTGGAGTGTACAGGGGACAGGGGTTAGAAACACCATATATTTT; CDR3 protein: CAWSVQGTGVRNTIYF; D gene: TRBD1; V gene: TRBV30; J gene: TRBJ1-3; clone size: -
CDR3 DNA: TGTGCCAGCAGCTTGTATGCGGGGGGTCCGCTCGGGCAGTACTTC; CDR3 protein: CASSLYAGGPLGQYF; D gene: TRBD2; V gene: TRBV5-6; J gene: TRBJ2-7; clone size: few
CDR3 DNA: TGTGCCAGCAGTGAATGGGCCTCGGGGACTGAAGCTTTCTTT; CDR3 protein: CASSEWASGTEAFF; D gene: -; V gene: TRBV2; J gene: TRBJ1-1; clone size: -
CDR3 DNA: TGTGCCAGTAGCCGGACTAGCGGGGGGGCGTGGGACACAGATACGCAGTATTTT; CDR3 protein: CASSRTSGGAWDTDTQYF; D gene: TRBD2; V gene: TRBV19; J gene: TRBJ2-3; clone size: few
CDR3 DNA: TGTGCCATCCAGGGGGCAGGTTCGTTGGAGCAGTACTTC; CDR3 protein: CAIQGAGSLEQYF; D gene: TRBD1; V gene: TRBV10-3; J gene: TRBJ2-7; clone size: -
CDR3 DNA: TGTGCCAGCAGCACTACAGGGTTGACTGAAGCTTTCTTT; CDR3 protein: CASSTTGLTEAFF; D gene: -; V gene: TRBV7-9; J gene: TRBJ1-1; clone size: few
CDR3 DNA: TGTGCCAGCAGTTACTCCGGGACAGGGGGTCAAGAGACCCAGTACTTC; CDR3 protein: CASSYSGTGGQETQYF; D gene: TRBD1; V gene: TRBV6-6; J gene: TRBJ2-5; clone size: few
CDR3 DNA: TGTGCCAGCAGTCTCGGGGTAGCGGAGACAGATACGCAGTATTTT; CDR3 protein: CASSLGVAETDTQYF; D gene: -; V gene: TRBV27; J gene: TRBJ2-3; clone size: -
CDR3 DNA: TGTGCCAGCAGTTACCCAGGGCTCTCCTACAATGAGCAGTTCTTC; CDR3 protein: CASSYPGLSYNEQFF; D gene: -; V gene: TRBV6-6; J gene: TRBJ2-1; clone size: -
CDR3 DNA: TGTGCCACCAGCAGAGATTCCATGAACACTGAAGCTTTCTTT; CDR3 protein: CATSRDSMNTEAFF; D gene: -; V gene: TRBV15; J gene: TRBJ1-1; clone size: -
CDR3 DNA: TGTGCCAGCAGCTTCGATGCGGGGGGGAGCACAGATACGCAGTATTTT; CDR3 protein: CASSFDAGGSTDTQYF; D gene: TRBD2; V gene: TRBV7-9; J gene: TRBJ2-3; clone size: few
CDR3 DNA: TGTGCCAGCAGGGGTGAGGCTAGCGAAAAACTGTTTTTT; CDR3 protein: CASRGEASEKLFF; D gene: -; V gene: TRBV6-5; J gene: TRBJ1-4; clone size: few
CDR3 DNA: TGCGCCAGCAGCTCTACTCTTGCGGGGGGGCTCACGGAGACCCAGTACTTC; CDR3 protein: CASSSTLAGGLTETQYF; D gene: TRBD2; V gene: TRBV5-1; J gene: TRBJ2-5; clone size: -
CDR3 DNA: TGTGCCAGCGCTAGACAGGTTTGGGGCAATCAGCCCCAGCATTTT; CDR3 protein: CASARQVWGNQPQHF; D gene: -; V gene: TRBV6-1; J gene: TRBJ1-5; clone size: -
CDR3 DNA: TGTGCCAGTTCCCGGGGTCAACCGCCCAGAAATCAAGAGACCCAGTACTTC; CDR3 protein: CASSRGQPPRNQETQYF; D gene: -; V gene: TRBV19; J gene: TRBJ2-5; clone size: -
CDR3 DNA: TGCGCCAGCAGCCACGTAGGGGGCGGGGAATCTGGGGCCAACGTCCTGACTTTC; CDR3 protein: CASSHVGGGESGANVLTF; D gene: -; V gene: TRBV4-1; J gene: TRBJ2-6; clone size: few
CDR3 DNA: TGTGCCAGCAGCTTCAGCCAGGGGGTTTTTCGGTCCTATAATTCACCCCTCCACTTT; CDR3 protein: CASSFSQGVFRSYNSPLHF; D gene: TRBD1; V gene: TRBV5-5; J gene: TRBJ1-6; clone size: once
CDR3 DNA: TGTGCCAGCAGCCCGGGAGTAAGGCAGCCCCAGCATTTT; CDR3 protein: CASSPGVRQPQHF; D gene: -; V gene: TRBV4-2; J gene: TRBJ1-5; clone size: -
CDR3 DNA: TGTGCCAGCAGTGAGGACAGGGGGCTTCCGGTCGTCTTC; CDR3 protein: CASSEDRGLPVVF; D gene: TRBD1; V gene: TRBV6-4; J gene: TRBJ1-2; clone size: few
CDR3 DNA: TGTGCCAGCAGCTTAGATCTTTACACCGGGGAGCTGTTTTTT; CDR3 protein: CASSLDLYTGELFF; D gene: -; V gene: TRBV11-3; J gene: TRBJ2-2; clone size: few
CDR3 DNA: TGTGCCAGCAGCTCCCGACTGGCCGAGGAGACCCAGTACTTC; CDR3 protein: CASSSRLAEETQYF; D gene: -; V gene: TRBV7-2; J gene: TRBJ2-5; clone size: -
CDR3 DNA: TGTGCCAGCAGCTTCGGACTAGCGGGGGGCCTTTCGGAGACCCAGTACTTC; CDR3 protein: CASSFGLAGGLSETQYF; D gene: TRBD2; V gene: TRBV13; J gene: TRBJ2-5; clone size: -
CDR3 DNA: TGTGCCATCAGTGACCCACGGGGGGAGGGTGGCTACACCTTC; CDR3 protein: CAISDPRGEGGYTF; D gene: -; V gene: TRBV10-3; J gene: TRBJ1-2; clone size: -